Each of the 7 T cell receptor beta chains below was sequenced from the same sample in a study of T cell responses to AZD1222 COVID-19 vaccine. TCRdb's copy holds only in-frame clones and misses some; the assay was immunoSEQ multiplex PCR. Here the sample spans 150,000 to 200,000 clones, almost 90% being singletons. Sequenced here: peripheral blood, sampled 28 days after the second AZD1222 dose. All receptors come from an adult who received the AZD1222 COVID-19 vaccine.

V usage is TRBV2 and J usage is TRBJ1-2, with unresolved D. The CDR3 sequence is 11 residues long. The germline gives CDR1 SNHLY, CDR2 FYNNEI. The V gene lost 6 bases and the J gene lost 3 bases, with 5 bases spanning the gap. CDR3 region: CASSHDYGYTF. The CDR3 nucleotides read TGTGCCAGCAGCCATGACTATGGCTACACCTTC.

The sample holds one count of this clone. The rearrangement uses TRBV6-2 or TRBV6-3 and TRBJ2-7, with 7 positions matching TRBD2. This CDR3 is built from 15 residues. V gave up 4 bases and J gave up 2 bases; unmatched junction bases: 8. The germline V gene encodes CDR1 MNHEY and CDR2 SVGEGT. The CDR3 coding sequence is TGTGCCAGCAGTTGGGGTCCGGGGGGTCCCTACGAGCAGTACTTC. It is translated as CASSWGPGGPYEQYF.

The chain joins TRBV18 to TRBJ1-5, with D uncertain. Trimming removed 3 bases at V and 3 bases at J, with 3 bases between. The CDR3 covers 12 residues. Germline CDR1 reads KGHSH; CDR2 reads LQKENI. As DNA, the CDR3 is TGTGCCAGCTCACCTGACAATCAGCCCCAGCATTTT. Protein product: CASSPDNQPQHF.

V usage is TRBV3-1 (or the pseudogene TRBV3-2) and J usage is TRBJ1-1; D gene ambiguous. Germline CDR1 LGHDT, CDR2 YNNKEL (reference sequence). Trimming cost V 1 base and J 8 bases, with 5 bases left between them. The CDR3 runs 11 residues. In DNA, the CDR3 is TGTGCCAGCAGCCAAGGGGGAGAAGCTTTCTTT. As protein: CASSQGGEAFF.

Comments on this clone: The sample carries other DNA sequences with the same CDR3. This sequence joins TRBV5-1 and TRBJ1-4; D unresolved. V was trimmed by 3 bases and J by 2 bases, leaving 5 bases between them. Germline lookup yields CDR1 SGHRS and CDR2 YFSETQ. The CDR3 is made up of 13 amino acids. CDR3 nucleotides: TGCGCCAGCAGCTCGGGCACTAATGAAAAACTGTTTTTT. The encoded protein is CASSSGTNEKLFF.

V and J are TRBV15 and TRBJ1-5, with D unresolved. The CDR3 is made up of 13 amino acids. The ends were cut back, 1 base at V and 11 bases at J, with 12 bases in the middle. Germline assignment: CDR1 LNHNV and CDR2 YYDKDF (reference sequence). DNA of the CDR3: TGTGCCACCAGCAGAGCCGACCGGGAGGCCCAGCATTTT. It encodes CATSRADREAQHF. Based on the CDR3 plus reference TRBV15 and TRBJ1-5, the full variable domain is DAMVIQNPRYQVTQFGKPVTLSCSQTLNHNVMYWYQQKSSQAPKLLFHYYDKDFNNEADTPDNFQSRRPNTSFCFLDIRSPGLGDTAMYLCATSRADREAQHFGDGTRLSIL.

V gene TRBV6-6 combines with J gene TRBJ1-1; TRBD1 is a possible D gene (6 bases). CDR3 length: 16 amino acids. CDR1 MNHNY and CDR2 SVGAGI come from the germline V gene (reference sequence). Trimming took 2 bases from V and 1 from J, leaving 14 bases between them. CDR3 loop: CASSYIRGTSNTEAFF. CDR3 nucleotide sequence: TGTGCCAGCAGTTACATAAGGGGGACCTCGAACACTGAAGCTTTCTTT.